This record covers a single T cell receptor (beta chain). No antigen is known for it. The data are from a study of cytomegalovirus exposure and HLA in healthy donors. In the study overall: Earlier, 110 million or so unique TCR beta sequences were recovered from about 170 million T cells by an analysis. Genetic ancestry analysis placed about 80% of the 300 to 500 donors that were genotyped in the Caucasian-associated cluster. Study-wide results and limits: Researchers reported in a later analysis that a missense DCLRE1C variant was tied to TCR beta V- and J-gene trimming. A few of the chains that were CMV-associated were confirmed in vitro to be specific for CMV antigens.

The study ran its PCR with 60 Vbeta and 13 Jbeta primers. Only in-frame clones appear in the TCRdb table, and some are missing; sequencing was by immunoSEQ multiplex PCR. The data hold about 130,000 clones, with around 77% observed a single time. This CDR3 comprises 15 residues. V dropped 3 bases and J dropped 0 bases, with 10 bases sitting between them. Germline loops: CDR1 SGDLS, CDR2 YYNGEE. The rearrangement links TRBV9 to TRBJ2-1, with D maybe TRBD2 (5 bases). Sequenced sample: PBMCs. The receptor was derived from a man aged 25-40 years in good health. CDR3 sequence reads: CASSGSASSYNEQFF. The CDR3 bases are TGTGCCAGCAGCGGTAGCGCGAGCTCCTACAATGAGCAGTTCTTC.